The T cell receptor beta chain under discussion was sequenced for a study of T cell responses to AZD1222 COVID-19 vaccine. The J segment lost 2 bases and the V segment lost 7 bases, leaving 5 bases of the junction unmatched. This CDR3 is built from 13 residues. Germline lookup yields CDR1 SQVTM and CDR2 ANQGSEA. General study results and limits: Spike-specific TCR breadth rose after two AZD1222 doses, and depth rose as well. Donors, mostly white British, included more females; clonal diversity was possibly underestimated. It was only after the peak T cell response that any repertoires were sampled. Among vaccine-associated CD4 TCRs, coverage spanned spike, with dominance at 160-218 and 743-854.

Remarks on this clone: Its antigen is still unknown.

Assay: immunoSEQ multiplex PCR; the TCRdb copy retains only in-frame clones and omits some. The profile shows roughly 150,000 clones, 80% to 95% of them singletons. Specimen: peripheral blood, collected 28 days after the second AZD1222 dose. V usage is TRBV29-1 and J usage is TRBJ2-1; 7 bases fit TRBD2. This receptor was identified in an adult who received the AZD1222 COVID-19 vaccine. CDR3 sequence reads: CSGWGGAYNEQFF. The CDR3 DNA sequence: TGCAGCGGATGGGGGGGAGCCTACAATGAGCAGTTCTTC.